This TCR beta chain is drawn from a study of T cells in women clearing cervical HPV infection. The protocol was immunoSEQ multiplex PCR, while the TCRdb copy is restricted to in-frame clones and leaves out a portion. This table lists over 15,000 clones. Comment on this clone: The CDR3 extends 3 residues past the end of the read, so its final part is completed from the germline J gene.

CDR1 and CDR2 (germline): MNHNS, SASEGT. This CDR3 region has 16 residues. The V and J ends lost 4 bases and 5 bases, in that order; junction bases with no gene match: 10. This sequence joins TRBV6-1 and TRBJ1-2, with 10 bases lining up with TRBD1. Sequenced input: blood buffy coat. The TCR comes from a woman aged 18 to 75 with a cervical HPV16 infection that either progressed to CIN3+ or cleared (not recorded which). CDR3 residues: CASSGRRDRGGYGYTF. Partial CDR3 DNA: TGTGCCAGCAGTGGCCGACGGGACAGGGGAGGTTATGGC.